The clone carrying this T cell receptor (beta chain) was observed at least ten times. The antigen is unknown. 5'RACE template switching added a universal primer site and UMIs to TCR cDNA. Using its own MiXCR run on the 5' RACE reads, TCRdb lists one record per CDR3 protein. The sample shows 340,000 or so distinct CDR3 sequences, 12% of them seen only once. This sample was included in a study of T cells after yellow fever vaccination. In the study overall: Fractions of low cell number were prepared using SMART-Seq v4 Ultra Low Input.

Study-wide findings and caveats: Clones that expanded after primary vaccination mostly reappeared after the booster (roughly 95% CD4, approximately 85% CD8).

This CDR3 contains 14 residues. The V gene lost 3 bases and the J gene lost 5 bases, with 10 bases spanning the gap. CDR1 and CDR2 (germline): SGHVS, FQNEAQ. The receptor was derived from a man between 18 and 29 years old who received the YFV17D yellow fever vaccine. Sequencing was performed on CD4+ T cells sorted from PBMCs, taken 15 days after the yellow fever booster vaccination. J is TRBJ2-2 and V is TRBV7-8; D possibly corresponds to TRBD1 (6 bases). The CDR3 sequence is CASSFPTGTGELFF. In DNA, the CDR3 is TGTGCCAGCAGCTTCCCGACAGGAACCGGGGAGCTGTTTTTT.